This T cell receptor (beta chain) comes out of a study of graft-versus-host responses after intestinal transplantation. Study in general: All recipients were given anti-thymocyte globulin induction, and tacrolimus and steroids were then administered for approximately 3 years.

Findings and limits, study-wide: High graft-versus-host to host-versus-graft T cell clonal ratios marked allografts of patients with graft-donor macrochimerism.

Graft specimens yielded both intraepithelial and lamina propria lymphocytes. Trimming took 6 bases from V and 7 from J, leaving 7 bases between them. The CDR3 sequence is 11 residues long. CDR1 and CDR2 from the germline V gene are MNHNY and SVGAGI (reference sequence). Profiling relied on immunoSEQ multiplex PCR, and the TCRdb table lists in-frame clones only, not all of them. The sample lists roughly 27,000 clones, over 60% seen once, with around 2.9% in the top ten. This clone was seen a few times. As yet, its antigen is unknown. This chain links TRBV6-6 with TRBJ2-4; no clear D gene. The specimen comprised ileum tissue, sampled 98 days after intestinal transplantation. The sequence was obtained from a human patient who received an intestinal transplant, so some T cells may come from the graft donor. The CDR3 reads CASRGNNIQYF. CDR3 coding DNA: TGTGCCAGCAGGGGAAACAACATTCAGTACTTC.